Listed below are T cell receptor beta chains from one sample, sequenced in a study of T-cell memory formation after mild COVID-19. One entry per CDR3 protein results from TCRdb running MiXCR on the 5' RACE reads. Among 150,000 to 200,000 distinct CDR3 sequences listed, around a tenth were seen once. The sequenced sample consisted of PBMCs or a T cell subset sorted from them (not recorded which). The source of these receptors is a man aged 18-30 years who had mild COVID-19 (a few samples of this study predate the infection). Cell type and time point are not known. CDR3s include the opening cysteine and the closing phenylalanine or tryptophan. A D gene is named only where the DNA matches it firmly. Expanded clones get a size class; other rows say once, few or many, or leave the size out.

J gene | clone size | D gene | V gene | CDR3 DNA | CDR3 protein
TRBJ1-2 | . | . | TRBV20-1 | TGCAGTGCTAGAGATCTTGGCTACACCTTC | CSARDLGYTF
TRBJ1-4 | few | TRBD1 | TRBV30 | TGTGCCTGGAGAATAGGGGGCCCGGGTGAAAAACTGTTTTTT | CAWRIGGPGEKLFF
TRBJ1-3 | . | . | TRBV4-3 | TGCGCCAGCAGCCAAGAACGGTTCGGCTCTGGAAACACCATATATTTT | CASSQERFGSGNTIYF
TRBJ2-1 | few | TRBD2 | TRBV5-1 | TGCGCCAGCAGCTTGGCTAGCGGGGTCTGGGAGCAGTTCTTC | CASSLASGVWEQFF
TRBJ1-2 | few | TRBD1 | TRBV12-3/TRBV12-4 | TGTGCCAGCAGTTTAATGGGACAGGGTTTGGATGGCTACACCTTC | CASSLMGQGLDGYTF
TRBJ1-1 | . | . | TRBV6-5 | TGTGCCAGCAGTTACCCCCGAGGACGGGGAGGGGGAACTGAAGCTTTCTTT | CASSYPRGRGGGTEAFF
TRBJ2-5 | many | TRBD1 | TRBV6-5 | TGTGCCAGCAGTGAGACAGGGGACAGAGAGACCCAGTACTTC | CASSETGDRETQYF
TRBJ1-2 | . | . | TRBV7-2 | TGTGCCAGCAGCTCTCTCAGCCTCTATGGCTACACCTTC | CASSSLSLYGYTF
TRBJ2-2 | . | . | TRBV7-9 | TGTGCCAGCAGCCCCCCGAAGTTGGGAAGGCCGTTCGGGGAGCTGTTTTTT | CASSPPKLGRPFGELFF
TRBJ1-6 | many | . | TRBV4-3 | TGCGCCAGCAGCCAAGCCCTAAGCTCCTATAATTCACCCCTCCACTTT | CASSQALSSYNSPLHF
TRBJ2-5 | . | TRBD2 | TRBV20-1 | TGCAGTGCTGCCGGGACTACAGACCAGTACTTC | CSAAGTTDQYF
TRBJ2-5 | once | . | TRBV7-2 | TGTGCCAGCAGCTTTAATGTCCCGCCTACTAGTTACCAAGAGACCCAGTACTTC | CASSFNVPPTSYQETQYF
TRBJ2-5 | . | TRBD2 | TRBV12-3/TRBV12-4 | TGTGCCAGCAGTTCGGGGACTAGCGGGGGGGCGTGGCAAGAGACCCAGTACTTC | CASSSGTSGGAWQETQYF
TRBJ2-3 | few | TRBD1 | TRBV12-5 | TGTGCTAGTGGTTTGGTAGGGACAGGGTATAGCACAGATACGCAGTATTTT | CASGLVGTGYSTDTQYF
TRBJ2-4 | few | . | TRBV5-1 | TGCGCCAGCAGCTACCTTCAGGGGGGCAGAAACATTCAGTACTTC | CASSYLQGGRNIQYF
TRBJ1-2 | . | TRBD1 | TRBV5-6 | TGTGCCAGCAACCCGGGACAGGGAACCCGTAGCTATGGCTACACCTTC | CASNPGQGTRSYGYTF
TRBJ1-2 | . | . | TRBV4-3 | TGCGCCAGCAGCCAAGCGATGGGTAACTATGGCTACACCTTC | CASSQAMGNYGYTF
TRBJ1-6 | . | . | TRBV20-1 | TGCAGTGCTAGCAAGGACCTAAATTCACCCCTCCACTTT | CSASKDLNSPLHF
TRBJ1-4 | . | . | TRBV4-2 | TGTGCCAGCAGCCAAGATCCGCCCCTTGTTGCAACTAATGAAAAACTGTTTTTT | CASSQDPPLVATNEKLFF
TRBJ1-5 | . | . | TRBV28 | TGTGCCAGCAGTCTGACGGGTACGCCGTATAGCAATCAGCCCCAGCATTTT | CASSLTGTPYSNQPQHF
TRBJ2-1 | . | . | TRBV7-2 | TGTGCCACGGGGGCAAATGAGCAGTTCTTC | CATGANEQFF
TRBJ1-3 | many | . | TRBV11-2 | TGTGCCAGCAGCCCCCTCGGTGGGCGGGAGCTTGGAAACACCATATATTTT | CASSPLGGRELGNTIYF
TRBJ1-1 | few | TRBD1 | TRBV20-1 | TGCAGTGCTAGAGCCCACAGGGGGGACACTGAAGCTTTCTTT | CSARAHRGDTEAFF
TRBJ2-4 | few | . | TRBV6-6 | TGTGCCAGCAGCGGAGGGACCAAAAACATTCAGTACTTC | CASSGGTKNIQYF
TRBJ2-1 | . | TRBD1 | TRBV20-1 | TGCAGTGCTAGACCGCCGGGACAGCTCTACAATGAGCAGTTCTTC | CSARPPGQLYNEQFF
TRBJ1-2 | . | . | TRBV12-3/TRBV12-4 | TGTGCCAGCAGTTTGGGACCGTCGGGGTATGGCTACACCTTC | CASSLGPSGYGYTF
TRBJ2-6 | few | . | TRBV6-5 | TGTGCCAGCAGTTACAGGGAGACCAACGTCCTGACTTTC | CASSYRETNVLTF
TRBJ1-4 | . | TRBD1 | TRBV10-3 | TGTGCCATCAGCCCTACCGACAGGGAAGGTGAAAAACTGTTTTTT | CAISPTDREGEKLFF
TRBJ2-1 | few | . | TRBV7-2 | TGTGCCAGCAGCATACAGGGTCTCAATGAGCAGTTCTTC | CASSIQGLNEQFF
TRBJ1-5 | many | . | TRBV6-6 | TGTGCCAGCAGCCCCAGCGATAGCAATCAGCCCCAGCATTTT | CASSPSDSNQPQHF
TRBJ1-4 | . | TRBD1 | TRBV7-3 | TGTGCCAACAATAAAGACAGGGGGCAGGAAAAACTGTTTTTT | CANNKDRGQEKLFF
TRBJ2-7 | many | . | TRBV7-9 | TGTGCCAGCAGCTTAGCAGGGGCGAGCAACGAGCAGTACTTC | CASSLAGASNEQYF
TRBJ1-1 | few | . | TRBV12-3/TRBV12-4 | TGTGCCAGCAGTTTAGCGATGGGACTGAACACTGAAGCTTTCTTT | CASSLAMGLNTEAFF
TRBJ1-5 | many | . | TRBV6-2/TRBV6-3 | TGTGCCAGCAGCCCAATCCCGACTCGGGGGGTTTATCAGCCCCAGCATTTT | CASSPIPTRGVYQPQHF
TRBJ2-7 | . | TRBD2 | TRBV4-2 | TGTGCCAGCAGCCAAGATCGAAGCGGGAGAGCATACGAGCAGTACTTC | CASSQDRSGRAYEQYF
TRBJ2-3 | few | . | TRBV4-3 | TGCGCCAGCAGCCAAGATGGTCCAGGTGGGAACACAGATACGCAGTATTTT | CASSQDGPGGNTDTQYF
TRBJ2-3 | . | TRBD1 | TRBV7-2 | TGTGCCAGCAGCTTACAGGGGGCCTTGAGAAGTACGCAGTATTTT | CASSLQGALRSTQYF
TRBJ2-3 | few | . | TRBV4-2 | TGTGCCAGCAGCCAAGATATAGACGCCTCAGATACGCAGTATTTT | CASSQDIDASDTQYF
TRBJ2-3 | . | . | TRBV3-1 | TGTGCCAGCAGCCAAGGACGCCGCACAGATACGCAGTATTTT | CASSQGRRTDTQYF
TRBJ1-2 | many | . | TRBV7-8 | TGTGCCAGCAGCTTAGGAGATAACTATGGCTACACCTTC | CASSLGDNYGYTF
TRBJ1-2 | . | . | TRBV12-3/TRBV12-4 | TGTGCCAGCACCTGGGGGTCTCTCTACTTCTATGGCTACACCTTC | CASTWGSLYFYGYTF
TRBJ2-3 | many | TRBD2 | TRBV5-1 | TGCGCCAGCAGTTCCCTAGCGGGGCAAGCAGATACGCAGTATTTT | CASSSLAGQADTQYF
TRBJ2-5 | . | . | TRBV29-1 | TGCAGCGTTGAAGATCGGGTGTTCAGGGAGACCCAGTACTTC | CSVEDRVFRETQYF
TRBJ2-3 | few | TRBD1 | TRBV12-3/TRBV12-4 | TGTGCCAGCACCGGGACAGCTAGCACAGATACGCAGTATTTT | CASTGTASTDTQYF
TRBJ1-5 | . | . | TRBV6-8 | TGTGCCAGCAGTTCCCTGGTCCAGAAGTGGGATCAGCCCCAGCATTTT | CASSSLVQKWDQPQHF
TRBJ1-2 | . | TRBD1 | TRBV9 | TGTGCCAGCAGCTACCGAACAGGGGAAAATCCCCTTGGCTACACCTTC | CASSYRTGENPLGYTF
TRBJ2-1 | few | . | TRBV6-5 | TGTGCCAGCAGTTACGCGGGGGCAAATGAGCAGTTCTTC | CASSYAGANEQFF
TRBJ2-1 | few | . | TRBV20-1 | TGCAGTGCGCTCCCCCCAGGCCATGAGCAGTTCTTC | CSALPPGHEQFF
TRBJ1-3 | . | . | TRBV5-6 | TGTGCCAGCAGCTTGGCCATGGGGCTCTCTGGAAACACCATATATTTT | CASSLAMGLSGNTIYF
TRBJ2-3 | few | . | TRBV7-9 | TGTGCCAGCAGCCTAGGGGTCACTCAAAGCACAGATACGCAGTATTTT | CASSLGVTQSTDTQYF
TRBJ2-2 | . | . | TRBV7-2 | TGTGCCAGCAGCTTGGTCCACACCGGGGAGCTGTTTTTT | CASSLVHTGELFF
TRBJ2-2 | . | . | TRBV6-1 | TGTGCCAGCAGGACCCTCGCGAACACCGGGGAGCTGTTTTTT | CASRTLANTGELFF
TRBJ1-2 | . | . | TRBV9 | TGTGCCAGCAGCCTAGAGGGCTCGGGGGCAGAAAACTATGGCTACACCTTC | CASSLEGSGAENYGYTF
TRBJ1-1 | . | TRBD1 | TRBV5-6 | TGTGCCAGCAGCTTTGACAGGGAGGGTGAAGCTTTCTTT | CASSFDREGEAFF
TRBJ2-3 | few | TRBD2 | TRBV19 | TGTGCCAGTAGTGGCCGTCCCACGGGGGGTCCAGATACGCAGTATTTT | CASSGRPTGGPDTQYF
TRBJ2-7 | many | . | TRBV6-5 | TGTGCCAGCAGTCGGAGGTCAGGCTATTTCTACGAGCAGTACTTC | CASSRRSGYFYEQYF
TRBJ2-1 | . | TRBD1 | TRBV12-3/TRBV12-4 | TGTGCCAGCCACCGGGACAGTGGTGAGCAGTTCTTC | CASHRDSGEQFF